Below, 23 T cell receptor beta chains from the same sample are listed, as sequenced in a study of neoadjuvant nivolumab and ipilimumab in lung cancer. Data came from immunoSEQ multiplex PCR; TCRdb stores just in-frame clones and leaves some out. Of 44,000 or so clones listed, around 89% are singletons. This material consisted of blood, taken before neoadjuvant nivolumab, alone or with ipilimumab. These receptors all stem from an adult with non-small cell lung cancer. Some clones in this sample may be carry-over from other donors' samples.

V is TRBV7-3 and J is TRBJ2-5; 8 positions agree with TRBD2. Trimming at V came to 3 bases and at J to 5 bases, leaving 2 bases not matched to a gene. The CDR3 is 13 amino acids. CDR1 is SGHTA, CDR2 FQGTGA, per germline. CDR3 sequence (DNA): TGTGCCAGCAGCTTGGGACTAGGGGAGACCCAGTACTTC. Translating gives CASSLGLGETQYF.

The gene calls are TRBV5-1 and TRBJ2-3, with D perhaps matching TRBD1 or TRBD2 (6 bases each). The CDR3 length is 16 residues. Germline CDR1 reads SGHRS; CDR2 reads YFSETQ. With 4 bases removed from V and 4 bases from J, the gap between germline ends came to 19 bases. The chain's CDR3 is CASSRGTPSVADTQYF. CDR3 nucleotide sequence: TGCGCCAGCAGCCGGGGGACACCCTCGGTCGCAGATACGCAGTATTTT.

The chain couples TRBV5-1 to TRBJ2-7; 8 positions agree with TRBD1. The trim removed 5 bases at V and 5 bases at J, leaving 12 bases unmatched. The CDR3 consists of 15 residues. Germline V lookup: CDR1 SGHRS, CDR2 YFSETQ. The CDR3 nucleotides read TGCGCCAGCAGGCTCGGGTCAGGGGGCTTCAACGAGCAGTACTTC. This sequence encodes CASRLGSGGFNEQYF.

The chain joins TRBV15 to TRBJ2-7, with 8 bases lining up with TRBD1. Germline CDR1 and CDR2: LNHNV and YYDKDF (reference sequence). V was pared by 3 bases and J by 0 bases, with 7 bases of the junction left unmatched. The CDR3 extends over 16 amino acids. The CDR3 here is CATSRKRDRGSYEQYF. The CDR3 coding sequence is TGTGCCACCAGCAGGAAGCGTGACAGGGGCTCCTACGAGCAGTACTTC.

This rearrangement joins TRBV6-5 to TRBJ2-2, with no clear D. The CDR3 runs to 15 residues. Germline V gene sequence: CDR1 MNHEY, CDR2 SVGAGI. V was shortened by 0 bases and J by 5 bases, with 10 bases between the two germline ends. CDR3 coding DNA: TGTGCCAGCAGTTACTCGCAAATTCGGACCGGGGAGCTGTTTTTT. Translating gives CASSYSQIRTGELFF.

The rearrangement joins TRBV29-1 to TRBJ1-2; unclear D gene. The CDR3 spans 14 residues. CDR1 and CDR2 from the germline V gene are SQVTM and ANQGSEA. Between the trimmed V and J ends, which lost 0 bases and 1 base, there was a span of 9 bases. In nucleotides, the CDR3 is TGCAGCGTTGAAGATGCGAACAGTAACTATGGCTACACCTTC. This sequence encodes CSVEDANSNYGYTF.

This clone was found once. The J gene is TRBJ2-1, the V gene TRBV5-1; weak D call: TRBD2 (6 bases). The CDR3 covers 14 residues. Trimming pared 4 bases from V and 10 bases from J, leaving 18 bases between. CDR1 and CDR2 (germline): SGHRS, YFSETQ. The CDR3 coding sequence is TGCGCCAGCAGCGGTCCCCTCGGGAGAGAGGAGCAGTTCTTC. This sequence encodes CASSGPLGREEQFF.

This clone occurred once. CDR3 protein: CASSLDAGTGPGELFF. The CDR3 nucleotides read TGTGCCAGCAGCTTAGATGCGGGAACCGGTCCCGGGGAGCTGTTTTTT. This chain links TRBV7-3 with TRBJ2-2; D is perhaps TRBD2 (6 bases). Trimming pared 2 bases from V and 6 bases from J, leaving 16 bases between. The CDR3 runs 16 residues. CDR1 and CDR2 from the germline V gene are SGHTA and FQGTGA.

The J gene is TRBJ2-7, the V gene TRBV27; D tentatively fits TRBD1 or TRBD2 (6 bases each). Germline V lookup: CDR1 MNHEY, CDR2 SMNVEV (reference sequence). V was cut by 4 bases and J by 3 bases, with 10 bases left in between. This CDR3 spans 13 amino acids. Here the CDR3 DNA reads TGTGCCAGCAGTTACGGGGGCGGCTACGAGCAGTACTTC. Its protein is CASSYGGGYEQYF.

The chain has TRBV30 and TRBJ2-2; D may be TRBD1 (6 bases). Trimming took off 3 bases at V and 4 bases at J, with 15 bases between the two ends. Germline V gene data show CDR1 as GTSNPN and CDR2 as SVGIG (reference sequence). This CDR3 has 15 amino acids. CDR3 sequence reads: CAWSSLRGTTGELFF. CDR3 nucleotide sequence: TGTGCCTGGAGCTCCTTAAGGGGGACCACCGGGGAGCTGTTTTTT.

The DNA for the CDR3 is TGTGCCAGCAGTGAAAAGGGGATGAATCAGCCCCAGCATTTT. This sequence encodes CASSEKGMNQPQHF. V is TRBV25-1 and J is TRBJ1-5, with D maybe TRBD1 (5 bases). The CDR3 is made up of 14 amino acids. The germline CDR1 and CDR2 sequences are MGHDK and SYGVNS. The ends were cut back, 2 bases at V and 4 bases at J, with 9 bases in the middle.

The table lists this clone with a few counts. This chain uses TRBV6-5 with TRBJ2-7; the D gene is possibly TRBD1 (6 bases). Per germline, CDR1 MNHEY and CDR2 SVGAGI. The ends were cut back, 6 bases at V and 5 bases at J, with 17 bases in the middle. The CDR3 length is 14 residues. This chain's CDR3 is CASRFTGPGDEQYF. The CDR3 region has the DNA TGTGCCAGCAGATTTACAGGGCCTGGGGACGAGCAGTACTTC.

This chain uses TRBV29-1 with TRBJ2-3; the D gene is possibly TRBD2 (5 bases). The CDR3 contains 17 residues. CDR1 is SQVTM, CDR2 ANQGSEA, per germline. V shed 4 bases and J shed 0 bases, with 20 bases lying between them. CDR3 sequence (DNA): TGCAGCGTTGCCAGGAGCATAGCGAGCCTCAGCACAGATACGCAGTATTTT. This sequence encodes CSVARSIASLSTDTQYF.

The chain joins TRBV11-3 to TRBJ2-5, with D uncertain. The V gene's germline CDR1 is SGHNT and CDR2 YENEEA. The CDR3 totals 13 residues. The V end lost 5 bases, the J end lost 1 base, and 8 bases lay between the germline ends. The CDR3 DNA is TGTGCCAGCAGCCGCGGCCTCCAAGAGACCCAGTACTTC. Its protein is CASSRGLQETQYF.

The CDR3 nucleotides read TGTGCCAGCGGTACGGTTGTCCAGCGGGGTCACAATGAGCAGTTCTTC. As protein: CASGTVVQRGHNEQFF. The chain links TRBV13 to TRBJ2-1, with 7 bases fitting TRBD2. J gave up 5 bases and V 8 bases, and 15 bases lay outside the gene matches. CDR3 size: 16 residues. In germline, CDR1 is PRHDT, CDR2 FYEKMQ (reference sequence).

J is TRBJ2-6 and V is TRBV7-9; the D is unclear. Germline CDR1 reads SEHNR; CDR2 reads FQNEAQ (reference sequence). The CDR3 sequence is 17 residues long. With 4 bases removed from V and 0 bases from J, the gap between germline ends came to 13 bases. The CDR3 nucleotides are TGTGCCAGCAGCTCCCCCACAGTCCTCTCTGGGGCCAACGTCCTGACTTTC. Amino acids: CASSSPTVLSGANVLTF.

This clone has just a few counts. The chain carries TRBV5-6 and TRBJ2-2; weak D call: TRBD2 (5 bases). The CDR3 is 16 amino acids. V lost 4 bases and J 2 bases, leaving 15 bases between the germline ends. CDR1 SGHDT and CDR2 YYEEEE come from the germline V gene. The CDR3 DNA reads TGTGCCAGCAGCGGACGGGATCGGTTTAACACCGGGGAGCTGTTTTTT. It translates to CASSGRDRFNTGELFF.

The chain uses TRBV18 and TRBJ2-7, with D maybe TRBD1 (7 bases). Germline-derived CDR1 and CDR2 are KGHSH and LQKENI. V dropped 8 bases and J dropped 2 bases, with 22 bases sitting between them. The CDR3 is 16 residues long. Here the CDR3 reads CASQTDRAGLTYEQYF. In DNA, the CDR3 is TGTGCCAGCCAGACTGACAGGGCGGGACTGACCTACGAGCAGTACTTC.

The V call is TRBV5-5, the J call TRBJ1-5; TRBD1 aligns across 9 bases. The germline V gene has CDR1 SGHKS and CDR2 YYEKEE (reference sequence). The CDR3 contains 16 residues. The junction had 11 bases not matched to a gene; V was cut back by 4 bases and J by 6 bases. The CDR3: CASSRRQGEAVQPQHF. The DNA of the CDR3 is TGTGCCAGCAGCCGGAGACAGGGGGAAGCGGTTCAGCCCCAGCATTTT.

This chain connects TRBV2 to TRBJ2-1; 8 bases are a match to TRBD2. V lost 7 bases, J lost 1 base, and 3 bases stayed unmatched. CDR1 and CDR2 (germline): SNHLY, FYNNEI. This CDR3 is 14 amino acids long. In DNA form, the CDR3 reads TGTGCCAGCACCCAGCGGGAGTCCTACAATGAGCAGTTCTTC. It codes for CASTQRESYNEQFF.

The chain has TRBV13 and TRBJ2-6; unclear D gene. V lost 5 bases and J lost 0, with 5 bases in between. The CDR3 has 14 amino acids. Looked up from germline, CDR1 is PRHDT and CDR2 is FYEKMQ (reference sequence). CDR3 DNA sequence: TGTGCCAGCAGCCGGCGCTCTGGGGCCAACGTCCTGACTTTC. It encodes CASSRRSGANVLTF.

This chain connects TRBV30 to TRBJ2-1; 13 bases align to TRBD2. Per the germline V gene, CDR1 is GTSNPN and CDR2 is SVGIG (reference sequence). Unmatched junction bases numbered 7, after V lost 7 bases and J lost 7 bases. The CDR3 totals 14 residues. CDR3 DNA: TGTGCCTCCTCCGGGACTAGCGGGATTAATGAGCAGTTCTTC. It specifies CASSGTSGINEQFF.

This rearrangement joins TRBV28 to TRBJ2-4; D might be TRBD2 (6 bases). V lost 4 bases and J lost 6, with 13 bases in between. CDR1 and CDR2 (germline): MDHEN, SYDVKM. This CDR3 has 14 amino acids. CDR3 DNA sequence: TGTGCCAGCAGTTCGCCCTCGACTAGAAACATTCAGTACTTC. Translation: CASSSPSTRNIQYF.